The 26 T cell receptor beta chains below were found in one sample sequenced in a study of regulatory T cells in long-lasting Graves disease (dated by TCRdb to the early 2020s). This sample's time point label indicates: persistent/refractory GD, antithyroid drugs over 5 years with positive TRAb. RNA was extracted from PBMCs in TRIzol for both TCR sequencing and RNA sequencing. Library preparation used multiplex PCR. The instrument was an Illumina HiSeq 4000. CDR3 regions were amplified by Arm-PCR with iRepertoire HTBI primers to construct TCR beta libraries. The public reads were reanalyzed by TCRdb: fastp trimming at Q25, MiXCR alignment, in-frame beta chains only. Each entry merges the rows of one CDR3 protein and shows their most common DNA and genes. In all, the sample holds hundreds of thousands of distinct CDR3 sequences, and about a fifth of those were seen once. Of the sample, around 7% falls within the top ten clones.

The sequencing used peripheral blood mononuclear cells (PBMCs), collected when the disease was refractory, from a patient treated with antithyroid drugs. These TCRs come from a female donor with Graves disease.

This clonotype was seen ten or more times. The chain couples TRBV28 to TRBJ1-2; 7 bases are a match to TRBD1. V shed 7 bases, J shed 4 bases, and the junction held 12 bases outside the gene matches. This CDR3 has 15 residues. In germline, CDR1 is MDHEN, CDR2 SYDVKM. The DNA for the CDR3 is TGTGCCAGCAATCCTCCGGGACAGCCTGCCTATGGCTACACCTTC. Its protein is CASNPPGQPAYGYTF.

At least ten counts were recorded for this clonotype. J is TRBJ1-5 and V is TRBV2; no clear D. CDR3 size: 14 residues. The V end lost 2 bases, the J end lost 4 bases, and 9 bases lay between the germline ends. Germline V gene lookup returns CDR1 SNHLY and CDR2 FYNNEI. CDR3 in DNA: TGTGCCAGCAGTGAAATGGAGATGAATCAGCCCCAGCATTTT. It translates to CASSEMEMNQPQHF.

To note about this clonotype: This clone may be a read error of a much larger clone one base away. The gene calls are TRBV12-3 or TRBV12-4 and TRBJ2-3; weak D call: TRBD2 (7 bases). The V and J ends lost 8 bases and 4 bases respectively, with 16 bases between them. The CDR3 consists of 14 residues. Here the CDR3 DNA reads TGTGCCAGCCGGGGGGCGAGCACCCCAGATACGCAGTATTTT. Encoded protein: CASRGASTPDTQYF.

As regards this clonotype: A read error may explain this, as a much larger clone is one base away. V gene TRBV24-1 combines with J gene TRBJ2-7, with 7 bases aligning to TRBD2. In germline, CDR1 is KGHDR, CDR2 SFDVKD. The CDR3 has 16 amino acids. The chain's CDR3 is CATSGLGSSGAYEQYF. In nucleotides, the CDR3 is TGTGCCACCAGTGGTTTGGGGTCTAGCGGAGCCTACGAGCAGTACTTC.

The rearrangement joins TRBV10-3 to TRBJ2-1, with 7 bases lining up with TRBD2. The CDR3 length is 14 residues. The germline V gene has CDR1 ENHRY and CDR2 SYGVKD. V lost 8 bases, J lost 0 bases, and 4 bases stayed unmatched. In nucleotides, the CDR3 is TGTGCCATCGGGAGGGAGTCCTCCTACAATGAGCAGTTCTTC. It specifies CAIGRESSYNEQFF.

The V and J genes are TRBV27 and TRBJ2-1; 9 positions agree with TRBD2. The length of the CDR3 is 17 residues. Germline loops: CDR1 MNHEY, CDR2 SMNVEV (reference sequence). Unmatched junction bases numbered 8, after V lost 5 bases and J lost 0 bases. CDR3 nucleotide sequence: TGTGCCAGCAGTCATGCAGCGGGAGGTAACTCCTACAATGAGCAGTTCTTC. This codes for CASSHAAGGNSYNEQFF.

The rearrangement joins TRBV6-1 to TRBJ2-5; TRBD1 is a possible D gene (6 bases). Looked up from germline, CDR1 is MNHNS and CDR2 is SASEGT. With 8 bases removed from V and 5 bases from J, the gap between germline ends came to 21 bases. The CDR3 totals 15 residues. The CDR3 region has the DNA TGTGCCAGCTCTAGAGACGGACAGTTGGGGGAGACCCAGTACTTC. Its protein product is CASSRDGQLGETQYF.

This clonotype was detected ten times or more. This CDR3 reads CASTLKGNSNQPQHF. CDR3 DNA: TGTGCCAGCACTCTGAAAGGAAATAGCAATCAGCCCCAGCATTTT. This chain connects TRBV6-1 to TRBJ1-5, with D unclear. The CDR3 consists of 15 residues. Germline V gene data show CDR1 as MNHNS and CDR2 as SASEGT. The germline V and J ends were trimmed by 7 bases and 0 bases, with 13 bases remaining between them.

The chain recombines TRBV5-6 with TRBJ2-5; maybe TRBD1 (7 bases). Germline V lookup: CDR1 SGHDT, CDR2 YYEEEE. The CDR3 has 14 amino acids. V gave up 4 bases and J gave up 4 bases, with 14 bases separating them. DNA for the CDR3: TGTGCCAGCAGCGCGGCGGGACAGCCAGAGACCCAGTACTTC. Translating gives CASSAAGQPETQYF.

This clonotype was observed at least ten times. The chain is built from TRBV7-2 and TRBJ2-5, with D maybe TRBD1 (6 bases). Germline CDR1 and CDR2: SGHTA and FQGNSA. This CDR3 has 15 residues. Trimming cost V 3 bases and J 2 bases, with 13 bases left between them. The CDR3 nucleotides are TGTGCCAGCAGCTTCACTCCGGACAGACAAGAGACCCAGTACTTC. It is translated as CASSFTPDRQETQYF.

This chain uses TRBV7-2 with TRBJ1-2, with a weak D call TRBD1 (5 bases). Germline values: CDR1 SGHTA, CDR2 FQGNSA. V lost 5 bases to trimming and J lost 0 bases, with 19 bases between them. The CDR3 sequence is 17 residues long. CDR3 nucleotide sequence: TGTGCCAGCAGCCGTCGGGCGGGGACGGAAGCTAACTATGGCTACACCTTC. Translated: CASSRRAGTEANYGYTF.

This clonotype was picked up many times. This chain uses TRBV27 with TRBJ2-7; D uncertain. The CDR3 sequence is 14 residues long. Germline V gene data show CDR1 as MNHEY and CDR2 as SMNVEV (reference sequence). Trimming removed 5 bases from V and 8 bases from J, with 19 bases in between. The CDR3 DNA sequence: TGTGCCAGCAGTCTAAGCTGGACCACAAACCAGCAGTACTTC. Its protein product is CASSLSWTTNQQYF.

V and J are TRBV6-1 and TRBJ2-1; D gene uncertain. The V gene's germline CDR1 is MNHNS and CDR2 SASEGT. The CDR3 covers 14 residues. Trimming left V 4 bases short and J 5 bases short, with 12 bases between. The CDR3 loop reads CASSGLGRNNEQFF. The CDR3 DNA follows: TGTGCCAGCAGTGGGCTAGGGCGGAACAATGAGCAGTTCTTC.

This clonotype occurred a few times. V gene TRBV29-1 combines with J gene TRBJ2-7; D tentatively fits TRBD1 or TRBD2 (5 bases each). V was clipped by 2 bases and J by 3 bases, with 17 bases between them. The CDR3 contains 15 residues. Germline CDR1 and CDR2: SQVTM and ANQGSEA. Here the CDR3 DNA reads TGCAGCGTTGAATCCCCCGGGGCGTGGGACTACGAGCAGTACTTC. Encoded protein: CSVESPGAWDYEQYF.

This clonotype was counted only a few times. This rearrangement joins TRBV7-9 to TRBJ2-5; D perhaps matches TRBD2 (5 bases). In germline, CDR1 is SEHNR, CDR2 FQNEAQ (reference sequence). There are 14 residues in the CDR3. Trimming removed 0 bases from V and 5 bases from J, with 10 bases in between. CDR3 region: CASSLALGMETQYF. CDR3 DNA: TGTGCCAGCAGCTTAGCGCTCGGGATGGAGACCCAGTACTTC. The whole variable domain, remainder taken from reference TRBV7-9 and TRBJ2-5, is DTGVSQNPRHKITKRGQNVTFRCDPISEHNRLYWYRQTLGQGPEFLTYFQNEAQLEKSRLLSDRFSAERPKGSFSTLEIQRTEQGDSAMYLCASSLALGMETQYFGPGTRLLVL.

The chain combines TRBV12-3 or TRBV12-4 with TRBJ2-7; 10 nucleotides line up with TRBD1. V shed 5 bases and J 1 base; nucleotides not matched to a gene: 5. The CDR3 sequence is 15 residues long. In nucleotides, the CDR3 is TGTGCCAGCAGTATTAGACAGGGGGCTTCCTACGAGCAGTACTTC. Protein product: CASSIRQGASYEQYF.

The sample holds many counts of this clonotype. The genes are TRBV7-2 and TRBJ1-1; no definite D call. The CDR3 has 15 residues. The germline V and J ends were trimmed by 5 bases and 0 bases, with 13 bases remaining between them. CDR1 and CDR2 (germline): SGHTA, FQGNSA. This chain's CDR3 is CASSTKAGLNTEAFF. The CDR3 DNA follows: TGTGCCAGCAGCACTAAGGCAGGCCTGAACACTGAAGCTTTCTTT.

This clonotype was seen ten or more times. This chain links TRBV27 with TRBJ2-7; D is possibly TRBD2 (5 bases). Germline CDR1 is MNHEY and CDR2 is SMNVEV (reference sequence). CDR3 length equals 13 residues. The germline V and J ends were trimmed by 8 bases and 3 bases, with 14 bases remaining between them. The CDR3 DNA reads TGTGCCAGCGGGCACGAGGGCCTCTACGAGCAGTACTTC. Its protein product is CASGHEGLYEQYF.

V and J are TRBV13 and TRBJ2-7; TRBD1 agrees at 7 bases. The J segment lost 0 bases and the V segment lost 7 bases, leaving 3 bases of the junction unmatched. Germline V lookup: CDR1 PRHDT, CDR2 FYEKMQ (reference sequence). The CDR3 consists of 13 residues. CDR3 in amino acids: CASKTGPSYEQYF. CDR3 coding DNA: TGTGCCAGCAAGACAGGGCCCTCCTACGAGCAGTACTTC.

This clonotype came up many times. The chain has TRBV20-1 and TRBJ2-7, with D possibly being TRBD2 (5 bases). CDR1 is DFQATT and CDR2 is SNEGSKA in the germline V gene (reference sequence). Trimming left V 4 bases short and J 5 bases short, with 9 bases between. The CDR3 loop spans 11 amino acids. CDR3 sequence: CSATNGDEQYF. Written as DNA, the CDR3 is TGCAGTGCTACGAACGGGGACGAGCAGTACTTC.

This clonotype was counted between two and nine times. CDR3 amino acids: CASSLSSGPYEQYF. The DNA of the CDR3 is TGTGCCAGCAGTTTATCTAGCGGACCCTACGAGCAGTACTTC. J is TRBJ2-7 and V is TRBV12-3 or TRBV12-4; 7 bases match TRBD2. The CDR3 runs 14 residues. Losses at the gene ends were 2 bases for V and 2 bases for J; bases not matched to a gene: 3.

The chain employs TRBV25-1 and TRBJ1-1, with unresolved D. Germline CDR1 and CDR2: MGHDK and SYGVNS. V dropped 4 bases and J dropped 11 bases, with 11 bases sitting between them. The CDR3 is 11 amino acids. DNA for the CDR3: TGTGCCAGCAGTGTGTGGGGTGAGGCTTTCTTT. This translates into CASSVWGEAFF. Full variable domain (outside the CDR3, taken from reference TRBV25-1 and TRBJ1-1): EADIYQTPRYLVIGTGKKITLECSQTMGHDKMYWYQQDPGMELHLIHYSYGVNSTEKGDLSSESTVSRIRTEHFPLTLESARPSHTSQYLCASSVWGEAFFGQGTRLTVV.

The J gene is TRBJ1-1, the V gene TRBV6-5, with a tentative D call TRBD1 (6 bases). The CDR3 covers 15 residues. Trimming took off 2 bases at V and 6 bases at J, with 16 bases between the two ends. The V gene's germline CDR1 is MNHEY and CDR2 SVGAGI. Written as DNA, the CDR3 is TGTGCCAGCAGTTACCCCCAGGGGAGTTTTGCTGAAGCTTTCTTT. It codes for CASSYPQGSFAEAFF.

This clonotype was counted many times. The chain is built from TRBV7-2 and TRBJ2-7, with D possibly TRBD1 on 6 matching bases. The germline V gene has CDR1 SGHTA and CDR2 FQGNSA. CDR3 length: 13 amino acids. Trimming took 7 bases from V and 2 from J, leaving 12 bases between them. The CDR3 bases are TGTGCCAGCACAAAAACAGGGCCCTACGAGCAGTACTTC. Its protein is CASTKTGPYEQYF.

The table lists this clonotype with a few counts. The chain is built from TRBV4-1 and TRBJ1-2; 12 bases are a match to TRBD1. This CDR3 has 16 residues. Germline CDR1 reads MGHRA; CDR2 reads YSYEKL. V dropped 1 base and J dropped 4; count of bases not matched to a gene: 4. The CDR3 sequence: CASSQAGQGAGYGYTF. The CDR3 DNA is TGCGCCAGCAGCCAAGCGGGACAGGGGGCCGGCTATGGCTACACCTTC.

The gene calls are TRBV28 and TRBJ1-3; the D is unclear. Per germline, CDR1 MDHEN and CDR2 SYDVKM. Trimming stripped 6 bases from V and 3 bases from J, with 15 bases between. The CDR3 has 15 amino acids. The CDR3 DNA sequence: TGTGCCAGCAGCCCCCCGGACGGAGTTGGAAACACCATATATTTT. Translated: CASSPPDGVGNTIYF.